This TCR beta chain was observed in a study of control samples from healthy donors and cancer patients. Trimming left V 0 bases short and J 0 bases short, with 10 bases between. The CDR3 runs to 15 residues. Per the germline V gene, CDR1 is SGDLS and CDR2 is YYNGEE. TCRdb keeps only in-frame clones here, not all; method: immunoSEQ multiplex PCR. The repertoire holds 100,000 to 150,000 clones, with just over 90% as singletons. The chain has TRBV9 and TRBJ2-7; TRBD1 might be the D (6 bases). The receptor's source is a man aged 50 to 59 with head and neck cancer. Sequencing was carried out using PBMCs. CDR3 coding DNA: TGTGCCAGCAGCGTAGACGGGGACAACTCCTACGAGCAGTACTTC. Its translation is CASSVDGDNSYEQYF. Drawing the rest from reference TRBV9 and TRBJ2-7, the complete variable domain is DSGVTQTPKHLITATGQRVTLRCSPRSGDLSVYWYQQSLDQGLQFLIQYYNGEERAKGNILERFSAQQFPDLHSELNLSSLELGDSALYFCASSVDGDNSYEQYFGPGTRLTVT.